This record covers a single T cell receptor beta chain. The sample is drawn from a study of blood T cell repertoires in COVID-19. Across the study: Researchers got acute and convalescent COVID-19 samples from the United States, Italy and Spain. The analysed material was cDNA or gDNA that came from T cells, B-cell-depleted T cells, or PBMCs.

Methods used by the authors: Nucleated cell counts were estimated from reference gene primer amplification. Libraries were prepared by immunoSEQ multiplex PCR; TCRdb keeps only in-frame clonotypes and omits some of them. V and J calls plus clone size are reproduced from that table; the DNA served to infer D and trimming. Found here are around 260,000 clones, about 87% of them singletons; the top ten hold approximately 2.2%. The CDR3 spans 16 residues. Per germline, CDR1 SGDLS and CDR2 YYNGEE. The ends were cut back, 0 bases at V and 2 bases at J, with 13 bases in the middle. Sequencing input: peripheral blood. The chain recombines TRBV9 with TRBJ2-3; weak D call: TRBD2 (5 bases). This TCR was recovered from a woman between 50 and 59 years old with acute or convalescent COVID-19. CDR3 bases: TGTGCCAGCAGCGTAGCTGGGAGCTCCTCCACAGATACGCAGTATTTT. Translated: CASSVAGSSSTDTQYF. The variable domain in full, with the rest retrieved from reference TRBV9 and TRBJ2-3, is DSGVTQTPKHLITATGQRVTLRCSPRSGDLSVYWYQQSLDQGLQFLIQYYNGEERAKGNILERFSAQQFPDLHSELNLSSLELGDSALYFCASSVAGSSSTDTQYFGPGTRLTVL.